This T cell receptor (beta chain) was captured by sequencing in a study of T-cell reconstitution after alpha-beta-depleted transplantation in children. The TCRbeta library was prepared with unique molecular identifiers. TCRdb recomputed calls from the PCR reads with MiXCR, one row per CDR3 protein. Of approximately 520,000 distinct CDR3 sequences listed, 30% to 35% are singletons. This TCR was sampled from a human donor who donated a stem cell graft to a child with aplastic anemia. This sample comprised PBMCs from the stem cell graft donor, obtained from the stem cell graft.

The CDR3 loop is CASSYNSKNTEAFF. In nucleotides, the CDR3 is TGTGCCAGCAGTTATAACAGCAAGAACACTGAAGCTTTCTTT. This chain joins TRBV12-3 or TRBV12-4 and TRBJ1-1; D is unclear. V lost 4 bases and J 1 base, leaving 10 bases between the germline ends. CDR3 length: 14 residues.